Following are 32 T cell receptor beta chains from one sample sequenced in a study of cytomegalovirus exposure and HLA in healthy donors (dated by TCRdb to between 2016 and 2019). Libraries were made using the immunoSEQ multiplex PCR assay. For the multiplex PCR, a mixture combining 60 forward primers for TCR Vbeta segments and 13 reverse primers for TCR Jbeta segments was used. TCRdb holds this immuneACCESS table with in-frame rearrangements only. Some clones are missing; in checked studies, unresolved V genes explain under half, and the rest has no known cause. This sample holds some 140,000 clones; 70% to 80% were observed only once. The top ten clonotypes cover 2.5% to 3.5% of the sample. The sample comprised PBMCs. Receptor source: a female donor in good health and CMV-seronegative.

In DNA, the CDR3 is TGTGCCAGCAGCCGGGACAGGGACCTCTACGAGCAGTACTTC. It is translated as CASSRDRDLYEQYF. The V and J genes are TRBV7-2 and TRBJ2-7; TRBD1 aligns across 9 bases. This CDR3 region has 14 residues. CDR1 and CDR2 from the germline V gene are SGHTA and FQGNSA. The junction had 5 bases not matched to a gene; V was cut back by 5 bases and J by 3 bases.

This chain connects TRBV9 to TRBJ1-6; 7 bases match TRBD1. Germline V gene lookup returns CDR1 SGDLS and CDR2 YYNGEE. J was trimmed by 9 bases and V by 0 bases; bases with no gene match: 12. This CDR3 has 17 amino acids. In DNA, the CDR3 is TGTGCCAGCAGCGTAGGATCTACAGGGGCGACGGGTTCACCCCTCCACTTT. This codes for CASSVGSTGATGSPLHF.

The rearrangement links TRBV9 to TRBJ2-1; 12 positions match TRBD2. Germline V CDR1 and CDR2: SGDLS, YYNGEE. The CDR3 has 12 amino acids. CDR3 coding DNA: TGTGCTAGCGGACTAGCGGGATCTGAGCAGTTCTTC. It translates to CASGLAGSEQFF. Full variable domain (outside the CDR3, taken from reference TRBV9 and TRBJ2-1): DSGVTQTPKHLITATGQRVTLRCSPRSGDLSVYWYQQSLDQGLQFLIQYYNGEERAKGNILERFSAQQFPDLHSELNLSSLELGDSALYFCASGLAGSEQFFGPGTRLTVL.

The genes are TRBV27 and TRBJ2-1; unclear D gene. Trimming removed 1 base at V and 8 bases at J, with 12 bases between. CDR1 is MNHEY, CDR2 SMNVEV, per germline (reference sequence). This CDR3 contains 14 residues. CDR3 in amino acids: CASSLLGGFDEQFF. CDR3 coding DNA: TGTGCCAGCAGTTTATTAGGCGGTTTCGATGAGCAGTTCTTC.

This rearrangement joins TRBV7-3 to TRBJ2-7; 7 bases map to TRBD2. The CDR3 is 13 amino acids. Losses at the gene ends were 4 bases for V and 5 bases for J; bases not matched to a gene: 5. Germline V gene lookup returns CDR1 SGHTA and CDR2 FQGTGA. CDR3 bases: TGTGCCAGCAGCTCAGCGGGACCCCACGAGCAGTACTTC. The encoded protein is CASSSAGPHEQYF. The full variable domain, rest sourced from reference TRBV7-3 and TRBJ2-7, is GAGVSQTPSNKVTEKGKYVELRCDPISGHTALYWYRQSLGQGPEFLIYFQGTGAADDSGLPNDRFFAVRPEGSVSTLKIQRTERGDSAVYLCASSSAGPHEQYFGPGTRLTVT.

In this sample, this clone turned up a few times. This rearrangement joins TRBV10-3 to TRBJ1-1, with D tentatively TRBD1 (6 bases). The CDR3 has 13 residues. Trimming took off 7 bases at V and 7 bases at J, with 16 bases between the two ends. Germline V lookup: CDR1 ENHRY, CDR2 SYGVKD. CDR3 DNA: TGTGCCATCATGGGATCAGGGGTTCATGAAGCTTTCTTT. This encodes CAIMGSGVHEAFF.

This chain uses TRBV6-6 with TRBJ2-7; TRBD2 agrees at 9 bases. The J segment lost 7 bases and the V segment lost 0 bases, leaving 7 bases of the junction unmatched. Per germline, CDR1 MNHNY and CDR2 SVGAGI (reference sequence). The length of the CDR3 is 15 residues. As DNA, the CDR3 is TGTGCCAGCAGTTACTCTCTAGCGGGGCTAAAAGAGCAGTACTTC. This gives the protein CASSYSLAGLKEQYF.

This clone occurred a few times. The rearrangement links TRBV2 to TRBJ1-5; D remains unclear. This CDR3 contains 15 residues. The germline gives CDR1 SNHLY, CDR2 FYNNEI. The V end lost 8 bases, the J end lost 5 bases, and 19 bases lay between the germline ends. The CDR3 bases are TGTGCCAGCCGGGGAAGGGAGGGTACCTATCAGCCCCAGCATTTT. Its protein product is CASRGREGTYQPQHF.

The CDR3 DNA follows: TGTGCCGTCCAAAGCCCGGACACCCACGAGCAGTACTTC. Translation gives CAVQSPDTHEQYF. The gene calls are TRBV10-3 and TRBJ2-7, with D tentatively TRBD1 (5 bases). With 11 bases removed from V and 5 bases from J, the gap between germline ends came to 19 bases. There are 13 residues in the CDR3. Germline V gene data show CDR1 as ENHRY and CDR2 as SYGVKD.

This chain connects TRBV6-4 to TRBJ2-1; 8 bases align to TRBD2. Germline lookup yields CDR1 MRHNA and CDR2 SNTAGT. The CDR3 extends over 17 amino acids. V dropped 4 bases and J dropped 7; count of bases not matched to a gene: 15. Here the CDR3 reads CASSAPCTSGPSNEQFF. DNA for the CDR3: TGTGCCAGCAGTGCCCCCTGCACTAGCGGCCCTAGTAATGAGCAGTTCTTC.

The gene calls are TRBV4-3 and TRBJ2-7; TRBD1 aligns across 8 bases. V lost 4 bases to trimming and J lost 3 bases; unmatched junction nucleotides: 8. CDR1 LGHNA and CDR2 YSLEER come from the germline V gene. This CDR3 spans 15 amino acids. CDR3 region: CASSRQRTGNYEQYF. The CDR3 DNA reads TGCGCCAGCAGCCGACAACGGACAGGGAACTACGAGCAGTACTTC.

This clone was counted a single time. The chain combines TRBV2 with TRBJ2-5, with TRBD1 as a possible D gene (5 bases). Trimming left V 4 bases short and J 4 bases short, with 13 bases between. The CDR3 is 14 residues long. The germline V gene encodes CDR1 SNHLY and CDR2 FYNNEI. The CDR3 nucleotides read TGTGCCAGCAGTGTCCAGGGAACGGTAGAGACCCAGTACTTC. This translates into CASSVQGTVETQYF.

The chain is built from TRBV12-5 and TRBJ1-2; 12 positions agree with TRBD1. J was trimmed by 3 bases and V by 1 base; bases with no gene match: 3. Germline assignment: CDR1 LGHNT and CDR2 FRNRAP. The CDR3 spans 16 residues. The CDR3 DNA is TGTGCTAGTGGTTTGGCCGGGGACAGGGGGCACTATGGCTACACCTTC. It yields the protein CASGLAGDRGHYGYTF.

The V gene is TRBV7-9, the J gene TRBJ1-1; 8 positions agree with TRBD1. Germline loops: CDR1 SEHNR, CDR2 FQNEAQ (reference sequence). The J segment lost 4 bases and the V segment lost 5 bases, leaving 6 bases of the junction unmatched. This CDR3 region has 14 residues. As DNA, the CDR3 is TGTGCCAGCAGCGCGGACAGGGAGGCCACTGAAGCTTTCTTT. Protein product: CASSADREATEAFF.

V is TRBV12-5 and J is TRBJ2-5; a weak D match, TRBD1 (5 bases). The end of the DNA is better explained by TRBJ2-7, so the J call may be wrong. The CDR3 totals 14 residues. Per germline, CDR1 LGHNT and CDR2 FRNRAP. In DNA form, the CDR3 reads TGTGCTAGTGGTTTGGGGCAGGGTATGGGCGAGCAGTACTTC. It codes for CASGLGQGMGEQYF.

V is TRBV5-5 and J is TRBJ2-5; D possibly corresponds to TRBD2 (6 bases). Germline CDR1 reads SGHKS; CDR2 reads YYEKEE (reference sequence). The CDR3 is made up of 17 amino acids. V was pared by 5 bases and J by 0 bases, with 20 bases between. CDR3 in amino acids: CASRIGTSGDYQETQYF. CDR3 coding DNA: TGTGCCAGCAGAATCGGGACCTCGGGGGACTACCAAGAGACCCAGTACTTC.

The chain's CDR3 is CASSFMDTQYF. The CDR3 nucleotides read TGTGCCAGCAGCTTTATGGATACGCAGTATTTT. V usage is TRBV5-6 and J usage is TRBJ2-3; D is undetermined. CDR1 is SGHDT and CDR2 is YYEEEE in the germline V gene. The V gene lost 2 bases and the J gene lost 6 bases, with 4 bases spanning the gap. This CDR3 spans 11 amino acids.

The V and J genes are TRBV6-5 and TRBJ1-5; 7 bases agree with TRBD1. The CDR3 runs to 15 residues. Germline V gene lookup returns CDR1 MNHEY and CDR2 SVGAGI. V shed 5 bases, J shed 7 bases, and the junction held 11 bases outside the gene matches. DNA of the CDR3: TGTGCCAGCAGTAGGGGAACGGCAGGGGGGCAGCCCCAGCATTTT. It yields the protein CASSRGTAGGQPQHF.

This sequence joins TRBV27 and TRBJ1-2; 8 nucleotides match TRBD1. The CDR3 is 17 residues long. V trimming: 6 bases; J trimming: 5 bases; junction bases outside the gene matches: 17. Germline assignment: CDR1 MNHEY and CDR2 SMNVEV (reference sequence). The CDR3 DNA is TGTGCCAGCAGCGCCCTTGGGACAGGCTCGATGGATTATGGCTACACCTTC. Its translation is CASSALGTGSMDYGYTF.

This chain links TRBV9 with TRBJ1-2; 8 bases agree with TRBD1. The ends lost 0 bases at V and 3 bases at J; junction bases unmatched: 7. The CDR3 covers 16 residues. CDR1 SGDLS and CDR2 YYNGEE come from the germline V gene. Here the CDR3 reads CASSVALQGADYGYTF. Written as DNA, the CDR3 is TGTGCCAGCAGCGTAGCGCTCCAGGGGGCGGACTATGGCTACACCTTC.

This clone was counted once. The CDR3 protein is CASTPPGGTEAFF. The CDR3 coding sequence is TGTGCCAGCACCCCCCCGGGGGGCACTGAAGCTTTCTTT. The rearrangement links TRBV7-9 to TRBJ1-1; tentatively, D is TRBD1 (5 bases). From germline, CDR1 is SEHNR and CDR2 FQNEAQ (reference sequence). V gave up 7 bases and J gave up 4 bases, with 13 bases separating them. The CDR3 contains 13 residues.

The CDR3 reads CAISPIRDRNNEQFF. As DNA, the CDR3 is TGTGCCATCAGTCCGATCCGGGACAGGAATAATGAGCAGTTCTTC. V usage is TRBV10-3 and J usage is TRBJ2-1, with 8 positions matching TRBD1. Germline-derived CDR1 and CDR2 are ENHRY and SYGVKD. With V trimmed by 5 bases and J by 7 bases, 10 bases remained unmatched. CDR3 length: 15 amino acids.

V gene TRBV2 combines with J gene TRBJ1-2; no reliable D call. The CDR3 has 11 amino acids. The germline gives CDR1 SNHLY, CDR2 FYNNEI. The ends were cut back, 1 base at V and 8 bases at J, with 5 bases in the middle. The CDR3 loop reads CASSEDRGYTF. In DNA form, the CDR3 reads TGTGCCAGCAGTGAAGACCGGGGCTACACCTTC.

The chain joins TRBV28 to TRBJ2-7, with D tentatively TRBD2 (6 bases). This CDR3 has 16 residues. Germline CDR1 and CDR2: MDHEN and SYDVKM. V was shortened by 4 bases and J by 4 bases, with 20 bases between the two germline ends. For the CDR3, the DNA is TGTGCCAGCAGTTCCCAGACTAGACCCAGGGAATACGAGCAGTACTTC. It is translated as CASSSQTRPREYEQYF.

CDR3 loop: CASSFSGGNEKLFF. Here the CDR3 DNA reads TGTGCCAGCAGTTTTTCGGGGGGGAATGAAAAACTGTTTTTT. The genes are TRBV27 and TRBJ1-4; TRBD1 might be the D (5 bases). The germline CDR1 and CDR2 sequences are MNHEY and SMNVEV (reference sequence). Trimming cost V 3 bases and J 5 bases, with 10 bases left between them. This CDR3 comprises 14 residues.

The chain is built from TRBV6-6 and TRBJ2-7; D is possibly TRBD1 (6 bases). Trimming took off 6 bases at V and 2 bases at J, with 17 bases between the two ends. The CDR3 covers 15 residues. Per the germline V gene, CDR1 is MNHNY and CDR2 is SVGAGI (reference sequence). The CDR3 DNA reads TGTGCCAGCAGCCGGACAGTCAGTCCGCCCTACGAGCAGTACTTC. This translates into CASSRTVSPPYEQYF.

The rearrangement links TRBV19 to TRBJ1-3; D is perhaps TRBD1 (6 bases). Germline CDR1 and CDR2: LNHDA and SQIVND (reference sequence). CDR3 length equals 17 residues. The germline V and J ends were trimmed by 5 bases and 4 bases, with 21 bases remaining between them. The CDR3 DNA reads as TGTGCCAGTAGTGATGGACAGTGGCCGCGCGAGGGAAACACCATATATTTT. Translating it yields CASSDGQWPREGNTIYF.

The V gene is TRBV7-9, the J gene TRBJ2-2, with 11 bases aligning to TRBD1. After removal of 5 bases from V and 4 bases from J, the junction contained 6 bases not matched to a gene. Germline V lookup: CDR1 SEHNR, CDR2 FQNEAQ (reference sequence). This CDR3 contains 16 residues. This chain's CDR3 is CASSPGGTGGTGELFF. For the CDR3, the DNA is TGTGCCAGCAGCCCCGGGGGGACAGGGGGCACCGGGGAGCTGTTTTTT.

The chain links TRBV7-2 to TRBJ2-1, with TRBD1 matching over 9 bases. In germline, CDR1 is SGHTA, CDR2 FQGNSA. The junction had 13 bases not matched to a gene; V was cut back by 5 bases and J by 14 bases. CDR3 length equals 14 residues. The CDR3 here is CASSPHFGQGLEFF. CDR3 bases: TGTGCCAGCAGCCCACACTTTGGACAGGGGTTGGAGTTCTTC.

The sample holds a few counts of this clone. The J gene is TRBJ2-7, the V gene TRBV5-1, with 7 bases aligning to TRBD1. Trimming removed 3 bases from V and 1 base from J; junction bases left unmatched: 7. CDR3 length: 15 amino acids. Per germline, CDR1 SGHRS and CDR2 YFSETQ. Written as DNA, the CDR3 is TGCGCCAGCAGCTCCCGGGACAGAAAGTCCTACGAGCAGTACTTC. Protein: CASSSRDRKSYEQYF.

The gene calls are TRBV29-1 and TRBJ1-2; D unclear. Between the trimmed V and J ends, which lost 4 bases and 4 bases, there was a span of 19 bases. The length of the CDR3 is 15 residues. Germline V CDR1 and CDR2: SQVTM, ANQGSEA. DNA for the CDR3: TGCAGCGTTGGGGTCGGACTATCGGCCCTCTATGGCTACACCTTC. It yields the protein CSVGVGLSALYGYTF.

This clone occurred once. The V and J genes are TRBV2 and TRBJ2-3, with D possibly being TRBD2 (6 bases). The CDR3 loop spans 14 amino acids. CDR1 is SNHLY, CDR2 FYNNEI, per germline. Trimming stripped 6 bases from V and 0 bases from J, with 10 bases between. The CDR3 DNA reads as TGTGCCAGCAGGGGGGGAGACAGCACAGATACGCAGTATTTT. Translation gives CASRGGDSTDTQYF.